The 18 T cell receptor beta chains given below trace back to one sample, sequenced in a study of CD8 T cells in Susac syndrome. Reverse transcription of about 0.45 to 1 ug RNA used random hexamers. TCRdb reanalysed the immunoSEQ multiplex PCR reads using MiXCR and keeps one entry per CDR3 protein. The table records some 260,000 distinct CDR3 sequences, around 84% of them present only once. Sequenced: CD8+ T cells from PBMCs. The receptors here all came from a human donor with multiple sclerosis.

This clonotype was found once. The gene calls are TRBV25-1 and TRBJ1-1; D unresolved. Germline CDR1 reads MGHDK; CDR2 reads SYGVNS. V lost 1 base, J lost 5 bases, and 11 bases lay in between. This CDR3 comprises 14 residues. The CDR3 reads CASSESPWATEAFF. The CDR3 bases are TGTGCCAGCAGTGAATCTCCTTGGGCGACTGAAGCTTTCTTT. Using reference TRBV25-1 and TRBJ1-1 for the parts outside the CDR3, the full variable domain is EADIYQTPRYLVIGTGKKITLECSQTMGHDKMYWYQQDPGMELHLIHYSYGVNSTEKGDLSSESTVSRIRTEHFPLTLESARPSHTSQYLCASSESPWATEAFFGQGTRLTVV.

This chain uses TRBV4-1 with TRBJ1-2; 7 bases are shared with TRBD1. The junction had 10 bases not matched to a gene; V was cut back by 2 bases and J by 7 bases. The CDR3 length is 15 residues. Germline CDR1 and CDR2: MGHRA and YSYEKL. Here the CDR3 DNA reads TGCGCCAGCAGCCAACAGGACAGGCCACGCGCTGGCTACACCTTC. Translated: CASSQQDRPRAGYTF.

This CDR3 reads CASSSLTGSYEQYF. CDR3 DNA: TGTGCCAGCAGCTCTCTGACAGGTTCCTACGAGCAGTACTTC. The chain uses TRBV13 and TRBJ2-7; D is perhaps TRBD1 (6 bases). CDR1 and CDR2 from the germline V gene are PRHDT and FYEKMQ (reference sequence). CDR3 length equals 14 residues. V lost 4 bases, J lost 1 base, and 11 bases lay in between.

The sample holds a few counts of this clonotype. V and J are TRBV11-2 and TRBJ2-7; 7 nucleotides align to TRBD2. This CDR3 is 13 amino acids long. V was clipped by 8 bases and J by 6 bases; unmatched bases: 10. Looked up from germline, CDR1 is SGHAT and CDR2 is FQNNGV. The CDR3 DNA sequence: TGTGCCAGCTCCGGGACTATACCTGGCGAGCAGTACTTC. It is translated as CASSGTIPGEQYF. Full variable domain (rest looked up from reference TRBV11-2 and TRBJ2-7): EAGVAQSPRYKIIEKRQSVAFWCNPISGHATLYWYQQILGQGPKLLIQFQNNGVVDDSQLPKDRFSAERLKGVDSTLKIQPAKLEDSAVYLCASSGTIPGEQYFGPGTRLTVT.

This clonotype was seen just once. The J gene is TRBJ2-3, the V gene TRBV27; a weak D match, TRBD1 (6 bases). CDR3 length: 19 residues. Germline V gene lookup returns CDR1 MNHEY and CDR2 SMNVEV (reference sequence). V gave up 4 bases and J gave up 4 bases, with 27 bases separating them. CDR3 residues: CASSSRTASVAPPADTQYF. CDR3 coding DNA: TGTGCCAGCAGTTCCCGGACAGCCTCGGTCGCCCCACCCGCAGATACGCAGTATTTT.

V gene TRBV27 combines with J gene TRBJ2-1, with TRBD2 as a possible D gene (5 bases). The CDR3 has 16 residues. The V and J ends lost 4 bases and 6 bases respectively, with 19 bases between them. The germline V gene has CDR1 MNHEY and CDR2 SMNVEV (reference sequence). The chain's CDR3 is CASSWQSGETPNEQFF. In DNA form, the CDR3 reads TGTGCCAGCAGTTGGCAGAGCGGTGAAACCCCCAATGAGCAGTTCTTC.

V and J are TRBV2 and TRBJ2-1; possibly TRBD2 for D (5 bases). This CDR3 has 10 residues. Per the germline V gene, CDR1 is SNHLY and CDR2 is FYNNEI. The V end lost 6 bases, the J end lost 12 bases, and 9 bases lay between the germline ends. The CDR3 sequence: CASRGAGQFF. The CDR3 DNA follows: TGTGCCAGCAGGGGAGCCGGGCAGTTCTTC.

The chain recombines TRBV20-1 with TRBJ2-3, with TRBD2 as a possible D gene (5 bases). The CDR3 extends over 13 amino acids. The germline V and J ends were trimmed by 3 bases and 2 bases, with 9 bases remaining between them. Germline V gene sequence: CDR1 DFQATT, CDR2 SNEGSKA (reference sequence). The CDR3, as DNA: TGCAGTGCTAGCCAGCGGTTCACAGATACGCAGTATTTT. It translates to CSASQRFTDTQYF.

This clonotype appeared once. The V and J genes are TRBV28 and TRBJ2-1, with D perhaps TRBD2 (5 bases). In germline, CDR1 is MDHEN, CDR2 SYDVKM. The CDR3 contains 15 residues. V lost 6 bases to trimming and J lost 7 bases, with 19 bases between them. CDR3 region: CASSLPGVLGNEQFF. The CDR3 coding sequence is TGTGCCAGCAGCCTTCCTGGCGTACTAGGGAATGAGCAGTTCTTC.

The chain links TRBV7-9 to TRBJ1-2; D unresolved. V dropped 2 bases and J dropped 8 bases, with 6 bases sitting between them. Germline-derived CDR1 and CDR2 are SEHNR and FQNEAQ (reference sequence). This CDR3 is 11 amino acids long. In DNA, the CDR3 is TGTGCCAGCAGCTTACATAACGGCTACACCTTC. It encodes CASSLHNGYTF.

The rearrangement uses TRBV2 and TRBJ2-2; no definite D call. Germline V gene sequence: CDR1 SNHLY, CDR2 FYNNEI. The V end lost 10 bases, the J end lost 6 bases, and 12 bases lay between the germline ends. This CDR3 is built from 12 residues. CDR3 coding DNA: TGTGCCATCTGCCCCAGCCCCGGGGAGCTGTTTTTT. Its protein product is CAICPSPGELFF.

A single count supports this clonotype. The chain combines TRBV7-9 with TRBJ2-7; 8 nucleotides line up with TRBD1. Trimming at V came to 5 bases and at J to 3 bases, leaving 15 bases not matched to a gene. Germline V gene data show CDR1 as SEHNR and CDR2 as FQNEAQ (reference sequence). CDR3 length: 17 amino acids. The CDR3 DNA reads TGTGCCAGCAGCCCACCCCTCCGGAGACAGGGGCACTACGAGCAGTACTTC. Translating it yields CASSPPLRRQGHYEQYF. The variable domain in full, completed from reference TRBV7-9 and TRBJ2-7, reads DTGVSQNPRHKITKRGQNVTFRCDPISEHNRLYWYRQTLGQGPEFLTYFQNEAQLEKSRLLSDRFSAERPKGSFSTLEIQRTEQGDSAMYLCASSPPLRRQGHYEQYFGPGTRLTVT.

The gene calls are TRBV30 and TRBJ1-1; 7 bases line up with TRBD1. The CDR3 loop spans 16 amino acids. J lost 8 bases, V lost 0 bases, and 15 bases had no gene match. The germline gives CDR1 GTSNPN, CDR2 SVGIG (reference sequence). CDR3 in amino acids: CAWSVLGPTGTEEAFF. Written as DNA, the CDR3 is TGTGCCTGGAGTGTACTAGGTCCGACCGGGACAGAAGAAGCTTTCTTT.

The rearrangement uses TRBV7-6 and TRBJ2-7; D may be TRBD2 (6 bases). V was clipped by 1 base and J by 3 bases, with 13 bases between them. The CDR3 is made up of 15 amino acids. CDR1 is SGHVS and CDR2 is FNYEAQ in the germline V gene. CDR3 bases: TGTGCCAGCAGCTTAGAGGGCGGGATCATCTACGAGCAGTACTTC. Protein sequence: CASSLEGGIIYEQYF.

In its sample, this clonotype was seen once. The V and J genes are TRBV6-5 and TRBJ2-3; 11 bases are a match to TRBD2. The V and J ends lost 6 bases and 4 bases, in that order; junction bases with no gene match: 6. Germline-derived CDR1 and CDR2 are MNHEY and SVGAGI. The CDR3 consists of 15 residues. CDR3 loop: CASRPTSGRSDTQYF. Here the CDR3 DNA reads TGTGCCAGCAGGCCTACTAGCGGGAGATCAGATACGCAGTATTTT.

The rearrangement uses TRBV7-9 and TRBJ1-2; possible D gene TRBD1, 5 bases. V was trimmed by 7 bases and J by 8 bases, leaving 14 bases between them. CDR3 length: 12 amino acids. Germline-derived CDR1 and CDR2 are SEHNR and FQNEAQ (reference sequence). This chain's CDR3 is CASIPGETGYTF. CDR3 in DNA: TGTGCCAGCATCCCGGGGGAGACAGGCTACACCTTC.

This CDR3 is CASKSEGTPGYTF. CDR3 bases: TGTGCCTCCAAAAGTGAAGGGACACCTGGCTACACCTTC. The chain carries TRBV30 and TRBJ1-2; perhaps TRBD1 as D (6 bases). Germline lookup yields CDR1 GTSNPN and CDR2 SVGIG (reference sequence). Between the trimmed V and J ends, which lost 7 bases and 7 bases, there was a span of 19 bases. This CDR3 is built from 13 residues.

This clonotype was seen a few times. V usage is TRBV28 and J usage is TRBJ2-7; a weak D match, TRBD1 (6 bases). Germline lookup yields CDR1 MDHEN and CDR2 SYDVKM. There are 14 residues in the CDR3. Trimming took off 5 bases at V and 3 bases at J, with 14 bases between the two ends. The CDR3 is CASSASGTRYEQYF. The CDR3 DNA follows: TGTGCCAGCAGTGCATCCGGGACACGCTACGAGCAGTACTTC. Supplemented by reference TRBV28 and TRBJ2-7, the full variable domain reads DVKVTQSSRYLVKRTGEKVFLECVQDMDHENMFWYRQDPGLGLRLIYFSYDVKMKEKGDIPEGYSVSREKKERFSLILESASTNQTSMYLCASSASGTRYEQYFGPGTRLTVT.